The present T cell receptor (beta chain) was sequenced within a study of blood T cell repertoires in COVID-19. TCRdb's table, derived via immunoSEQ multiplex PCR, lists solely in-frame clones and lacks some. The sample has 150,000 or so clones, about 80% seen once; the top ten hold roughly 18%. This clone has more than one count but fewer than ten. The CDR3 runs to 14 residues. Trimming took 4 bases from V and 7 from J, leaving 11 bases between them. Germline loops: CDR1 LGHDT, CDR2 YNNKEL (reference sequence). This clonotype was obtained from a woman of 80 years or more with acute or convalescent COVID-19. Sequencing input: peripheral blood. V is TRBV3-1 (or the pseudogene TRBV3-2) and J is TRBJ1-6; no clear D gene. In nucleotides, the CDR3 is TGTGCCAGCAGCCCCACCCCCAGAAATTCACCCCTCCACTTT. Its translation: CASSPTPRNSPLHF.